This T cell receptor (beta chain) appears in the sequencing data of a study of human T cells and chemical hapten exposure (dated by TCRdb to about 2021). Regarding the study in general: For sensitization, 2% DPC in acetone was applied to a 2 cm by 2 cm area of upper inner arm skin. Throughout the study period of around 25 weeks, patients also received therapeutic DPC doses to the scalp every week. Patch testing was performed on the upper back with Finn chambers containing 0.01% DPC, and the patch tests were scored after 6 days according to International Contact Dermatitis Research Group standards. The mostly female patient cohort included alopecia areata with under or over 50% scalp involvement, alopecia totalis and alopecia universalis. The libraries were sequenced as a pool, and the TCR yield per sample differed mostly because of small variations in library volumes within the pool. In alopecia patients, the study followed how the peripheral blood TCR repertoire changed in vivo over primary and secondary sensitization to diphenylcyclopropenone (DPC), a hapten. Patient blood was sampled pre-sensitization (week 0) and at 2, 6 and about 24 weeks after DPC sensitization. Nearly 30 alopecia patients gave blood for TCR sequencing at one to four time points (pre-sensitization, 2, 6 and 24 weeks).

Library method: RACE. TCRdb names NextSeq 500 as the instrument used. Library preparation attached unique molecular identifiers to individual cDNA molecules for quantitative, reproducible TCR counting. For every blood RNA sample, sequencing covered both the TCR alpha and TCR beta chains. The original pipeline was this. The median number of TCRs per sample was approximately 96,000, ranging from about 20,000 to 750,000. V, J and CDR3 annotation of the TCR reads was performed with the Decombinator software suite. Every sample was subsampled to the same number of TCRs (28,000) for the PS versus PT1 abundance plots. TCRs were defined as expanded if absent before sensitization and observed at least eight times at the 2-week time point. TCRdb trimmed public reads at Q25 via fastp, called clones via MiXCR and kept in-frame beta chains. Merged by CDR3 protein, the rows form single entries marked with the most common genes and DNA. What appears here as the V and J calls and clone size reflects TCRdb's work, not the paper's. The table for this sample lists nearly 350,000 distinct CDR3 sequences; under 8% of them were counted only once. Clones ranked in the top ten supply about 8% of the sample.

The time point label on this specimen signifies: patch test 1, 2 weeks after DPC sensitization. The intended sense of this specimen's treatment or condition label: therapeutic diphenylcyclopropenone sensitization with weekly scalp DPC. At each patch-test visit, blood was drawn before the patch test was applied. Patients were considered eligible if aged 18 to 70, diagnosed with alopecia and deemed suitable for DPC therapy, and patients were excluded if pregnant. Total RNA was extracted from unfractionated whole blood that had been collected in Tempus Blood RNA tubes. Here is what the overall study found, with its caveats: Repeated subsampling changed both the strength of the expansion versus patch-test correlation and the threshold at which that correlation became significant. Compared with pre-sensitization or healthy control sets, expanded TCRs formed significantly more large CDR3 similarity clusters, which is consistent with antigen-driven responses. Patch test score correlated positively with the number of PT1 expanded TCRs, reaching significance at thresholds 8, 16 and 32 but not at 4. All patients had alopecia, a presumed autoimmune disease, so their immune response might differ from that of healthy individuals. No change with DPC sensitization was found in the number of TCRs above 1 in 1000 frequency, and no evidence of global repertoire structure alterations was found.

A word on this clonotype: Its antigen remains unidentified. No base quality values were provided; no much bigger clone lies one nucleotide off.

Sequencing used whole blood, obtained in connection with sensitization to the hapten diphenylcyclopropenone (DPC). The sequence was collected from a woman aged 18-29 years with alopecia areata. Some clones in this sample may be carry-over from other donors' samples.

The CDR3 reads CASSPGQGARRKLFF. The DNA sequence follows: TGTGCCAGCAGCCCAGGACAGGGGGCGCGGAGAAAACTGTTTTTT. The sequence links TRBV7-9 to TRBJ1-4, and 11 junctional nucleotides match TRBD1. Via the germline V gene (reference sequence), CDR1 is SEHNR and CDR2 FQNEAQ. The CDR3 holds 15 amino acids from the cysteine to the phenylalanine. Here the CDR3 DNA is all that survives: 45 bases in frame from base 1. V has 5 bases trimmed and J has 10 bases trimmed; junction bases matching no gene number 9.